The rows below give T cell receptor beta chains drawn from one sample of a study of shared T cell receptors in the human thymus. Sequencing used immunoSEQ multiplex PCR; TCRdb keeps in-frame clones, though not all of them. There are 700,000 or so clones in the sample; approximately 85% occur only once, and about 0.011% lies in the top ten. The same specimen was also included in a second study, on human thymus T cells.

Sequenced sample: thymocytes. The receptors derive from a girl under three years old with a congenital heart defect. Each CDR3 is given with its conserved first and last residue. The D gene is left open where the match is weak. Clone sizes are given selectively: once, few, many, or a class where the clone is expanded.

TRBD1,TRBV5-4,TRBJ1-1,-,CASSPTQGAPEAFF,TGTGCCAGCAGCCCTACTCAGGGGGCTCCTGAAGCTTTCTTT
-,TRBV5-6,TRBJ2-3,-,CASSLAGGGVDSTDTQYF,TGTGCCAGCAGCTTGGCCGGAGGGGGGGTAGACAGCACAGATACGCAGTATTTT
-,TRBV19,TRBJ1-6,-,CASKSSVGNSPLHF,TGTGCCAGTAAGTCCTCGGTCGGTAATTCACCCCTCCACTTT
TRBD1,TRBV6-4,TRBJ1-4,-,CASRRTGNEKLFF,TGTGCCAGCCGAAGGACAGGGAATGAAAAACTGTTTTTT
-,TRBV5-6,TRBJ1-1,-,CASSLRRKLNTEAFF,TGTGCCAGCAGCTTAAGGAGGAAGTTGAACACTGAAGCTTTCTTT
TRBD1,TRBV2,TRBJ1-1,-,CASSEGTGGNTEAFF,TGTGCCAGCAGTGAGGGGACAGGGGGCAACACTGAAGCTTTCTTT
TRBD1,TRBV27,TRBJ1-2,few,CASSPLNRQGVSPADYGNYGYTF,TGTGCCAGCAGTCCATTAAACCGACAGGGTGTTTCCCCAGCCGATTACGGAAACTATGGCTACACCTTC
-,TRBV30,TRBJ1-1,-,CACGPDSMNTEAFF,TGTGCCTGCGGGCCGGACAGTATGAACACTGAAGCTTTCTTT
TRBD2,TRBV6-5,TRBJ2-5,-,CASSYSGSGGAEAQYF,TGTGCCAGCAGTTACTCGGGTAGCGGGGGGGCCGAGGCCCAGTACTTC
-,TRBV10-2,TRBJ2-1,-,CASDSSLVDEQFF,TGCGCCAGCGACAGTAGCTTAGTCGATGAGCAGTTCTTC
-,TRBV2,TRBJ1-2,-,CASSEVGGVPYSDYTF,TGTGCCAGCAGTGAAGTGGGGGGGGTCCCCTATAGTGACTACACCTTC
-,TRBV7-2,TRBJ1-2,-,CASSSAGFSNYGYTF,TGTGCCAGCAGCTCCGCAGGCTTTTCTAACTATGGCTACACCTTC
-,TRBV29-1,TRBJ2-5,once,CSGGAKETQYF,TGCAGCGGTGGGGCAAAAGAGACCCAGTACTTC
TRBD2,TRBV5-5,TRBJ2-3,-,CASSQGLAGAPTDTQYF,TGTGCCAGCAGCCAGGGACTAGCGGGTGCCCCCACAGATACGCAGTATTTT
TRBD1,TRBV28,TRBJ1-2,-,CASRQQGALCYTF,TGTGCCAGCAGGCAACAGGGGGCGCTCTGCTACACCTTC
-,TRBV6-5,TRBJ1-6,-,CASSYYRDNSPLHF,TGTGCCAGCAGTTACTACAGGGATAATTCACCCCTCCACTTT
-,TRBV9,TRBJ2-5,once,CASSRETGTQYF,TGTGCCAGCAGCAGAGAGACAGGGACCCAGTACTTC
-,TRBV2,TRBJ1-2,-,CASSPTLGHTYGYTF,TGTGCCAGCAGCCCAACTTTGGGACATACCTATGGCTACACCTTC
-,TRBV5-1,TRBJ1-2,-,CASRRRTEDYGYTF,TGCGCCAGCAGACGCAGGACAGAAGATTATGGCTACACCTTC
TRBD1,TRBV7-8,TRBJ2-5,-,CASNDRGPWETQYF,TGTGCCAGCAACGACAGGGGGCCATGGGAGACCCAGTACTTC
TRBD1,TRBV29-1,TRBJ1-2,-,CSVERGVGQASSYYGYTF,TGCAGCGTCGAAAGGGGAGTGGGACAGGCGTCCTCCTACTATGGCTACACCTTC
-,TRBV29-1,TRBJ1-2,-,CSVGGLGYGYTF,TGCAGCGTTGGAGGGTTGGGGTATGGCTACACCTTC
-,TRBV4-1,TRBJ2-1,-,CASSQDRWSSYNEQFF,TGCGCCAGCAGCCAAGATAGGTGGAGCTCCTACAATGAGCAGTTCTTC
-,TRBV28,TRBJ1-5,once,CASSSLYRYSNQPQHF,TGTGCCAGCAGTTCCCTTTACAGGTATAGCAATCAGCCCCAGCATTTT
TRBD1,TRBV14,TRBJ1-1,few,CASSQGTGENTEAFF,TGTGCCAGCAGCCAAGGGACAGGGGAGAACACTGAAGCTTTCTTT
-,TRBV7-9,TRBJ1-1,-,CASSCPTVNTEAFF,TGTGCCAGCAGCTGCCCTACGGTGAACACTGAAGCTTTCTTT
-,TRBV4-3,TRBJ1-3,-,CASSQEGAGGGNTIYF,TGCGCCAGCAGCCAAGAGGGGGCCGGGGGGGGAAACACCATATATTTT
-,TRBV6-1,TRBJ2-1,few,CASSEGVEGRPLNEQFF,TGTGCCAGCAGTGAAGGGGTGGAGGGCCGACCTCTTAATGAGCAGTTCTTC
-,TRBV4-1,TRBJ2-5,-,CASSPGAGTQGTQYF,TGCGCCAGCAGCCCTGGGGCGGGGACCCAAGGGACCCAGTACTTC
-,TRBV7-7,TRBJ1-5,-,CASSHIRGRGSNQPQHF,TGTGCCAGCAGCCACATCCGGGGCAGGGGAAGCAATCAGCCCCAGCATTTT
TRBD2,TRBV4-3,TRBJ2-7,-,CASSGELAGDLGGEQYF,TGCGCCAGCAGCGGAGAACTAGCGGGGGACTTGGGTGGCGAGCAGTACTTC
-,TRBV30,TRBJ1-2,-,CAAHPERPYGYTF,TGTGCCGCCCACCCGGAGCGCCCCTATGGCTACACCTTC
-,TRBV25-1,TRBJ1-1,few,CASSAPGVENTEAFF,TGTGCCAGCAGTGCCCCCGGAGTGGAGAACACTGAAGCTTTCTTT
-,TRBV2,TRBJ2-7,-,CARMNSDKAGYEQYF,TGTGCCAGGATGAACAGCGATAAAGCGGGCTACGAGCAGTACTTC
-,TRBV29-1,TRBJ1-1,-,CSVELDTTDTEAFF,TGCAGCGTTGAATTGGACACAACGGACACTGAAGCTTTCTTT
TRBD2,TRBV5-1,TRBJ2-1,-,CASSLVGGGAIIYNEQFF,TGCGCCAGCAGCTTGGTTGGCGGGGGGGCGATCATATACAATGAGCAGTTCTTC
-,TRBV7-6,TRBJ2-7,-,CASSLDHNYEQYF,TGTGCCAGCAGCTTAGATCACAACTACGAGCAGTACTTC
TRBD1,TRBV7-6,TRBJ2-7,-,CASSTGTGPEQYF,TGTGCCAGCAGCACCGGGACAGGGCCCGAGCAGTACTTC
-,TRBV4-1,TRBJ1-4,-,CASSQSELGEKLFF,TGCGCCAGCAGCCAATCGGAGTTAGGTGAAAAACTGTTTTTT
-,TRBV6-5,TRBJ1-3,-,CASKGAGNTIYF,TGTGCCAGCAAAGGGGCAGGAAACACCATATATTTT
-,TRBV5-1,TRBJ1-1,-,CASSYQTDNTEAFF,TGCGCCAGCAGCTATCAGACAGACAACACTGAAGCTTTCTTT
-,TRBV2,TRBJ2-7,-,CASTRRGPADEYF,TGTGCCAGCACCCGACGAGGGCCCGCAGACGAGTACTTC
-,TRBV19,TRBJ1-1,-,CATGTLSSTEAFF,TGTGCCACCGGGACTCTGAGTAGCACTGAAGCTTTCTTT
TRBD1,TRBV6-1,TRBJ1-2,-,CASSADRVDGYTF,TGTGCCAGCAGTGCGGACAGGGTAGATGGCTACACCTTC
TRBD1,TRBV12-5,TRBJ1-2,once,CASGPDRDYGYTF,TGTGCTAGTGGTCCCGACAGGGACTATGGCTACACCTTC
TRBD1,TRBV27,TRBJ2-5,-,CASSLSWTGAASGGPRYQETQYF,TGTGCCAGCAGTTTATCATGGACAGGGGCGGCCAGCGGAGGACCCAGGTACCAAGAGACCCAGTACTTC
TRBD1,TRBV9,TRBJ1-2,few,CASSVARGHGYTF,TGTGCCAGCAGCGTAGCCAGGGGGCACGGCTACACCTTC
-,TRBV7-2,TRBJ1-1,-,CASSPRTVLNTEAFF,TGTGCCAGCAGCCCCCGGACAGTCCTTAACACTGAAGCTTTCTTT
TRBD1,TRBV28,TRBJ2-3,-,CASSGRDRGVGDTQYF,TGTGCCAGCAGTGGCCGGGACAGGGGAGTTGGGGATACGCAGTATTTT
TRBD1,TRBV5-5,TRBJ1-2,-,CASSSRQGKPLANYGYTF,TGTGCCAGCAGCTCCCGACAGGGAAAGCCCCTAGCTAACTATGGCTACACCTTC
-,TRBV10-1,TRBJ2-5,-,CASSEMGLDKGTQYF,TGCGCCAGCAGTGAGATGGGGTTGGACAAAGGGACCCAGTACTTC